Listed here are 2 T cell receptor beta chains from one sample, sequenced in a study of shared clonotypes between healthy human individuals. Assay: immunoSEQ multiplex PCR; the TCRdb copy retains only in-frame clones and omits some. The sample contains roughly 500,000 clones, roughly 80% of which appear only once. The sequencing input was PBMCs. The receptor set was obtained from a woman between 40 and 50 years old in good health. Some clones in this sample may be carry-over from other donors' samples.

CDR3 sequence: CATRTDSSGNTIYF. DNA of the CDR3: TGTGCCACCCGGACGGATAGCTCTGGAAACACCATATATTTT. The chain couples TRBV10-3 to TRBJ1-3; D is ambiguous. V shed 10 bases and J shed 0 bases, with 13 bases lying between them. CDR1 is ENHRY and CDR2 is SYGVKD in the germline V gene. This CDR3 contains 14 residues.

CDR3 sequence reads: CASSLDAGSGANVLTF. The CDR3, as DNA: TGCGCCAGCAGCTTGGATGCCGGCTCTGGGGCCAACGTCCTGACTTTC. This sequence joins TRBV5-1 and TRBJ2-6, with D unclear. CDR1 and CDR2 (germline): SGHRS, YFSETQ. This CDR3 has 16 amino acids. Trimming cost V 0 bases and J 0 bases, with 7 bases left between them.